One sample yielded the 8 T cell receptor beta chains listed below, sequenced in a study of blood T cells in healthy people across ages. Together with a sample-barcoded 5' primer, a J-beta primer mix was included in a second PCR lasting about 7 to 11 cycles. TCRdb reprocessed the 5' RACE reads with MiXCR, giving one entry per CDR3 protein. The sample includes roughly 900,000 distinct CDR3 sequences, roughly 52% of them seen just once. The sequencing input was blood. The receptors shown here come from a young man in good health.

The J gene is TRBJ1-1, the V gene TRBV29-1, with D hard to call. CDR1 and CDR2 (germline): SQVTM, ANQGSEA. The CDR3 length is 11 residues. Trimming took 7 bases from V and 11 from J, leaving 17 bases between them. The CDR3 DNA reads as TGCAGCGGTAATAAGGAGCCCGACGCTTTCTTT. This translates into CSGNKEPDAFF.

The genes are TRBV7-9 and TRBJ1-4, with a possible D match to TRBD1 (6 bases). The CDR3 sequence is 14 residues long. The germline V gene encodes CDR1 SEHNR and CDR2 FQNEAQ (reference sequence). V was clipped by 2 bases and J by 8 bases, with 12 bases between them. The CDR3 loop reads CASSLPAGDEKLFF. The CDR3 DNA reads as TGTGCCAGCAGCTTACCCGCAGGGGACGAAAAACTGTTTTTT.

V gene TRBV5-1 combines with J gene TRBJ2-2; 8 positions agree with TRBD1. Per the germline V gene, CDR1 is SGHRS and CDR2 is YFSETQ. The V and J ends lost 5 bases and 4 bases, in that order; junction bases with no gene match: 7. The CDR3 runs to 15 residues. The DNA of the CDR3 is TGCGCCAGCAGGTCAGGGGGCGCGGGCACCGGGGAGCTGTTTTTT. Amino acid sequence: CASRSGGAGTGELFF.

This sequence joins TRBV20-1 and TRBJ2-3; TRBD2 aligns across 11 bases. The CDR3 has 14 residues. Germline V gene sequence: CDR1 DFQATT, CDR2 SNEGSKA (reference sequence). Losses at the gene ends were 4 bases for V and 6 bases for J; bases not matched to a gene: 6. This CDR3 reads CSAKLAGVADTQYF. CDR3 nucleotides: TGCAGTGCTAAACTAGCGGGAGTTGCGGATACGCAGTATTTT.

The table lists this clonotype with a few counts. The gene calls are TRBV12-3 or TRBV12-4 and TRBJ2-1; D call uncertain. This CDR3 has 12 amino acids. Trimming stripped 2 bases from V and 9 bases from J, with 8 bases between. In DNA, the CDR3 is TGTGCCAGCAGTTTATCTTGGTTTGAGCAGTTCTTC. Its translation is CASSLSWFEQFF.

This chain uses TRBV3-1 with TRBJ2-7, with 11 bases matching TRBD2. V gave up 2 bases and J gave up 7 bases; unmatched junction bases: 19. CDR1 and CDR2 (germline): LGHDT, YNNKEL (reference sequence). There are 19 residues in the CDR3. CDR3 protein: CASSQPYTALAGGLKEQYF. DNA of the CDR3: TGTGCCAGCAGCCAACCGTACACAGCTCTAGCGGGGGGACTTAAGGAGCAGTACTTC.

V is TRBV7-2 and J is TRBJ1-1; D unclear. CDR1 is SGHTA and CDR2 is FQGNSA in the germline V gene. This CDR3 is built from 15 residues. The ends were cut back, 5 bases at V and 5 bases at J, with 18 bases in the middle. The CDR3 protein is CASSPKTGRRTEAFF. The DNA for the CDR3 is TGTGCCAGCAGCCCTAAGACGGGGAGAAGGACTGAAGCTTTCTTT.

The chain recombines TRBV29-1 with TRBJ1-2; tentatively, D is TRBD1 (5 bases). This CDR3 spans 13 amino acids. The V and J ends lost 5 bases and 5 bases respectively, with 15 bases between them. The germline CDR1 and CDR2 sequences are SQVTM and ANQGSEA. The CDR3 bases are TGCAGCGTTCTTGGGGGGATCACTTATGGCTACACCTTC. Its protein product is CSVLGGITYGYTF.